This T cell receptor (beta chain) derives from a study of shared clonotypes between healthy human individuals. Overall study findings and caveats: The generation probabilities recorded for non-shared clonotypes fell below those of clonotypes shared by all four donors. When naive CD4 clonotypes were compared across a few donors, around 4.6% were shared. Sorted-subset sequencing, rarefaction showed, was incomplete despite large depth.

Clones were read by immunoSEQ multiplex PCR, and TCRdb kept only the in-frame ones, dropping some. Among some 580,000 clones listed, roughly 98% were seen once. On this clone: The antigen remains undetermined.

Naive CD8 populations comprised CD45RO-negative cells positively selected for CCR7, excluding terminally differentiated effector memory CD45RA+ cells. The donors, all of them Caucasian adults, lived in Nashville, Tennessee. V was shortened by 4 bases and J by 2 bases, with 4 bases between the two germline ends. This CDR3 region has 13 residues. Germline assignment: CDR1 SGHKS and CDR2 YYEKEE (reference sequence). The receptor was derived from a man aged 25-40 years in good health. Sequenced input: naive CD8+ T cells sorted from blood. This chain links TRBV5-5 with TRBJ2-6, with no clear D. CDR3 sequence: CASSPTGANVLTF. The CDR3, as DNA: TGTGCCAGCAGCCCAACTGGGGCCAACGTCCTGACTTTC.